This TCR beta chain came from a study of T cell responses to AZD1222 COVID-19 vaccine. For this clone: Its antigen is not known.

J gave up 5 bases and V 5 bases, and 11 bases lay outside the gene matches. The CDR3 consists of 16 residues. Per the germline V gene, CDR1 is SGHDT and CDR2 is YYEEEE. Study-level findings and limits: Sampling captured repertoires only after the peak T cell response. Only a handful of AZD1222 recipients were seropositive at baseline. Breadth and depth of Spike-specific TCRs rose after two AZD1222 doses. Reports say nearly half of spike-specific TCRs go after unmutated variant regions.

The assay was immunoSEQ multiplex PCR, and TCRdb's table has in-frame clones only and misses some. The data contain around 78,000 clones, 90% of them seen just once; the ten biggest clones take up 4% to 5%. The V and J genes are TRBV5-6 and TRBJ1-3, with TRBD1 matching over 9 bases. This specimen consisted of peripheral blood, obtained on day 0 of AZD1222 vaccination. This clonotype originated in an adult in good health. The CDR3 bases are TGTGCCAGCAGTCCGGGGACAGGGTCCCAGAGAAACACCATATATTTT. It translates to CASSPGTGSQRNTIYF.